Listed below are T cell receptor beta chains from one sample, sequenced in a study of spatial heterogeneity in lung cancer. MiXCR, run by TCRdb on the 5' RACE reads, gives a single entry per CDR3 protein. The data show about 36,000 distinct CDR3 sequences, less than 8.5% seen once. Sequenced here: PBMCs, sampled at surgery. Receptors were obtained from a female donor with early-stage non-small cell lung cancer. The CDR3 runs from the conserved cysteine through the conserved F or W. D genes are given only for firm matches. Only some rows state a clone size, as once, few, many or a class for expanded clones.

d_gene	abundance	v_gene	j_gene	CDR3aa	CDR3nt
TRBD2	few	TRBV4-2	TRBJ2-5	CASSLFGRLAEAQYF	TGTGCCAGCAGCCTATTCGGTCGACTAGCGGAAGCCCAGTACTTC
NA	many	TRBV2	TRBJ2-2	CASSDLGFSGTGELFF	TGTGCCAGCAGTGATCTGGGGTTCTCGGGGACCGGGGAGCTGTTTTTT
NA	NA	TRBV7-2	TRBJ2-7	CASSPAPYRVGRGAYEQYF	TGTGCCAGCAGCCCAGCACCTTACCGGGTAGGCAGGGGGGCCTACGAGCAGTACTTC
NA	many	TRBV6-5	TRBJ2-7	CASSYEGPPYEQYF	TGTGCCAGCAGTTACGAGGGCCCCCCATACGAGCAGTACTTC
NA	many	TRBV7-9	TRBJ1-3	CASSLEAGAGNTIYF	TGTGCCAGCAGCTTAGAGGCGGGGGCTGGAAACACCATATATTTT
NA	NA	TRBV21-1	TRBJ1-1	CASSKLGGGLRRDPEAFF	TGTGCCAGCAGCAAATTAGGAGGGGGGCTCCGCCGGGACCCTGAAGCTTTCTTT
TRBD1	many	TRBV7-8	TRBJ2-3	CASSLRGPTDTQYF	TGTGCCAGCAGCTTAAGGGGGCCCACAGATACGCAGTATTTT
NA	many	TRBV28	TRBJ2-7	CASSSARTASYEQYF	TGTGCCAGCAGTAGCGCCAGGACAGCCTCCTACGAGCAGTACTTC
NA	NA	TRBV19	TRBJ2-3	CASSINQRPTRYF	TGTGCCAGTAGTATAAACCAGCGGCCTACACGGTATTTT
NA	NA	TRBV7-2	TRBJ1-2	CASSLERGRVQGYTF	TGTGCCAGCAGCTTAGAGAGAGGCAGGGTACAGGGCTACACCTTC
TRBD2	NA	TRBV5-4	TRBJ2-2	CASSPPSGANTGELFF	TGTGCCAGCAGCCCTCCTAGCGGAGCAAACACCGGGGAGCTGTTTTTT
NA	many	TRBV5-1	TRBJ2-1	CASSLTSPNEQFF	TGCGCCAGCAGCTTGACTAGCCCCAATGAGCAGTTCTTC
TRBD1	many	TRBV20-1	TRBJ1-2	CSAKGQAYGYTF	TGCAGTGCTAAGGGACAGGCCTATGGCTACACCTTC
NA	many	TRBV4-3	TRBJ2-7	CASSQWAGRPGEQYF	TGCGCCAGCAGCCAATGGGCGGGCAGGCCGGGGGAGCAGTACTTC
NA	NA	TRBV10-3	TRBJ1-1	CAISGELNTEAFF	TGTGCCATCAGTGGGGAATTGAACACTGAAGCTTTCTTT
NA	many	TRBV10-3	TRBJ2-7	CAISPEAREQYF	TGTGCCATCAGCCCCGAGGCTCGCGAGCAGTACTTC
TRBD2	NA	TRBV28	TRBJ2-5	CASSWGLAGGGLETQYF	TGTGCCAGCAGTTGGGGACTAGCGGGAGGGGGCCTCGAGACCCAGTACTTC
NA	many	TRBV7-2	TRBJ2-3	CASSRIGGTDTQYF	TGTGCCAGCAGCCGTATCGGGGGCACAGATACGCAGTATTTT
TRBD1	few	TRBV12-3/TRBV12-4	TRBJ2-1	CASSSLQGVAYNEQFF	TGTGCCAGCAGTTCCCTCCAGGGGGTCGCCTACAATGAGCAGTTCTTC
NA	NA	TRBV5-1	TRBJ2-7	CASSWSNGPTYEQYF	TGCGCCAGCAGCTGGTCGAACGGGCCGACCTACGAGCAGTACTTC
NA	many	TRBV6-5	TRBJ1-1	CASIRDTEAFF	TGTGCCAGCATCAGGGACACTGAAGCTTTCTTT
TRBD2	many	TRBV5-1	TRBJ2-5	CASSLSGGEETQYF	TGCGCCAGCAGCTTAAGCGGGGGGGAAGAGACCCAGTACTTC
NA	many	TRBV19	TRBJ2-7	CASSDYLSYEQYF	TGTGCCAGTAGCGACTACCTCTCCTACGAGCAGTACTTC
NA	NA	TRBV28	TRBJ1-1	CASSSQLQGRTEAFF	TGTGCCAGCAGTTCACAATTACAGGGTAGGACTGAAGCTTTCTTT
TRBD2	many	TRBV19	TRBJ2-1	CASSGGLAFGEQFF	TGTGCCAGTAGTGGGGGACTAGCATTTGGTGAGCAGTTCTTC
NA	many	TRBV7-2	TRBJ2-1	CASSLGGSAYNEQFF	TGTGCCAGCAGCTTAGGAGGTTCAGCCTACAATGAGCAGTTCTTC
NA	NA	TRBV3-1	TRBJ1-6	CASSQERQSNSPLHF	TGTGCCAGCAGCCAAGAGAGGCAAAGTAATTCACCCCTCCACTTT
NA	NA	TRBV5-4	TRBJ2-5	CASRAAKTQYF	TGTGCCAGCAGGGCAGCCAAGACCCAGTACTTC
NA	few	TRBV27	TRBJ1-2	CASSFRPGGGYTF	TGTGCCAGCAGTTTCCGCCCGGGGGGCGGCTACACCTTC
NA	NA	TRBV5-1	TRBJ2-6	CASSLVQYSGANVLTF	TGCGCCAGCAGCTTGGTCCAATACTCTGGGGCCAACGTCCTGACTTTC
TRBD1	many	TRBV7-9	TRBJ2-3	CASSLAGGAKDTQYF	TGTGCCAGCAGCTTGGCAGGGGGCGCGAAAGATACGCAGTATTTT
TRBD1	few	TRBV28	TRBJ1-1	CASSPSTGATGWDTEAFF	TGTGCCAGCAGTCCATCGACAGGGGCGACGGGTTGGGACACTGAAGCTTTCTTT
NA	NA	TRBV11-2	TRBJ2-5	CASSLGSGDETQYF	TGTGCCAGCAGCTTAGGTTCCGGGGACGAGACCCAGTACTTC
NA	many	TRBV3-1	TRBJ2-3	CASSPEYYTQYF	TGTGCCAGCAGCCCAGAATACTATACGCAGTATTTT
NA	NA	TRBV5-1	TRBJ2-7	CASSWITGSPYEQYF	TGCGCCAGCAGCTGGATTACAGGGAGCCCCTACGAGCAGTACTTC
TRBD2	many	TRBV2	TRBJ2-7	CASSESGGAYEQYF	TGTGCCAGCAGTGAAAGCGGGGGGGCGTACGAGCAGTACTTC
NA	NA	TRBV3-1	TRBJ1-6	CASSRRGANSPLHF	TGTGCCAGCAGCCGACGGGGGGCTAATTCACCCCTCCACTTT
TRBD2	few	TRBV20-1	TRBJ2-1	CSAAAGVTNNEQFF	TGCAGTGCTGCCGCGGGAGTGACGAACAATGAGCAGTTCTTC
NA	many	TRBV6-1	TRBJ1-1	CASSEIGGGNTEAFF	TGTGCCAGCAGTGAGATCGGAGGGGGAAACACTGAAGCTTTCTTT
NA	many	TRBV2	TRBJ1-1	CASTSQQNTEAFF	TGTGCCAGCACTTCACAGCAGAACACTGAAGCTTTCTTT
NA	many	TRBV24-1	TRBJ2-1	CATRGNGGYNEQFF	TGTGCCACCAGGGGGAACGGGGGTTACAATGAGCAGTTCTTC
TRBD2	many	TRBV11-3	TRBJ2-1	CASSSIAGACGWVANNEQFF	TGTGCCAGCAGCTCCATAGCGGGAGCCTGTGGCTGGGTGGCGAACAATGAGCAGTTCTTC
TRBD2	many	TRBV10-3	TRBJ2-5	CAISDIRTSGDIEETQYF	TGTGCCATCAGTGATATAAGGACTAGCGGGGATATCGAGGAGACCCAGTACTTC
TRBD2	NA	TRBV7-9	TRBJ2-7	CASSRTSGTSSYEQYF	TGTGCCAGCAGTCGGACTAGCGGGACCTCGTCCTACGAGCAGTACTTC
NA	NA	TRBV7-2	TRBJ2-4	CASTIDSNIQYF	TGTGCCAGCACCATAGACAGCAACATTCAGTACTTC
NA	many	TRBV7-8	TRBJ2-2	CASSLAGSNIGELFF	TGTGCCAGCAGCTTAGCGGGATCGAACATCGGGGAGCTGTTTTTT
TRBD1	few	TRBV9	TRBJ2-2	CASSPGTGTWSGELFF	TGTGCCAGCAGCCCAGGGACAGGGACCTGGAGCGGGGAGCTGTTTTTT
NA	many	TRBV3-1	TRBJ2-1	CASSQGSLANNEQFF	TGTGCCAGCAGCCAAGGGAGTCTAGCGAACAATGAGCAGTTCTTC
TRBD2	many	TRBV5-1	TRBJ2-5	CASSLVLAGQETQYF	TGCGCCAGCAGCTTGGTGCTAGCGGGACAAGAGACCCAGTACTTC
NA	many	TRBV5-6	TRBJ2-7	CASSLTRIEQYF	TGTGCCAGCAGCTTGACAAGAATCGAGCAGTACTTC
NA	NA	TRBV7-8	TRBJ1-6	CASSSPGANSPLHF	TGTGCCAGCAGCTCGCCAGGGGCCAATTCACCCCTCCACTTT
NA	many	TRBV2	TRBJ1-4	CASSDPFHATNEKLFF	TGTGCCAGCAGTGATCCTTTCCATGCAACTAATGAAAAACTGTTTTTT